These 18 T cell receptor beta chains were sequenced from one sample in a study of shared clonotypes between healthy human individuals. The data were produced by immunoSEQ multiplex PCR, yet TCRdb's version contains in-frame clones alone and is incomplete. The sample lists around 2.5 million clones; approximately 93% were seen once. Specimen: naive CD4+ T cells from PBMCs. Subset reported: CD45RA+ positively selected. Receptor source: a man younger than 35 in good health. Some clones in this sample may be carry-over from other donors' samples.

The genes are TRBV7-9 and TRBJ2-7; 7 nucleotides line up with TRBD2. Trimming cost V 3 bases and J 0 bases; bases outside gene matches: 8. CDR1 SEHNR and CDR2 FQNEAQ come from the germline V gene (reference sequence). This CDR3 contains 16 residues. For the CDR3, the DNA is TGTGCCAGCAGCTTCGGCCCGGGACTAAACTCCTACGAGCAGTACTTC. The encoded protein is CASSFGPGLNSYEQYF.

Details on this clone: Compared with germline, one end of the junction differs, possibly owing to a read error. The chain uses TRBV5-1 and TRBJ2-4; D is unresolved. The CDR3 has 12 residues. From germline, CDR1 is SGHRS and CDR2 YFSETQ. CDR3: CASSADFTIQCF. The CDR3 DNA reads as TGCGCCAGCAGCGCCGACTTTACCATTCAGTGCTTC.

V gene TRBV9 combines with J gene TRBJ1-5; D gene ambiguous. Germline loops: CDR1 SGDLS, CDR2 YYNGEE. The ends were cut back, 1 base at V and 0 bases at J, with 8 bases in the middle. The CDR3 covers 15 residues. The DNA of the CDR3 is TGTGCCAGCAGCGTACGGCCAGATAGCAATCAGCCCCAGCATTTT. Its translation: CASSVRPDSNQPQHF. The variable domain in full, with the rest retrieved from reference TRBV9 and TRBJ1-5, is DSGVTQTPKHLITATGQRVTLRCSPRSGDLSVYWYQQSLDQGLQFLIQYYNGEERAKGNILERFSAQQFPDLHSELNLSSLELGDSALYFCASSVRPDSNQPQHFGDGTRLSIL.

The chain combines TRBV5-1 with TRBJ1-3; the D gene is possibly TRBD1 (5 bases). Germline CDR1 reads SGHRS; CDR2 reads YFSETQ. CDR3 length: 15 amino acids. With 6 bases removed from V and 0 bases from J, the gap between germline ends came to 13 bases. This chain's CDR3 is CASTDRPGSGNTIYF. CDR3 in DNA: TGCGCCAGCACCGACAGACCTGGCTCTGGAAACACCATATATTTT.

This clone occurred once. The genes are TRBV19 and TRBJ1-2; D remains ambiguous. V lost 5 bases, J lost 5 bases, and 3 bases lay in between. The length of the CDR3 is 10 residues. Germline values: CDR1 LNHDA, CDR2 SQIVND (reference sequence). Written as DNA, the CDR3 is TGTGCCAGTAGTGATTATGGCTACACCTTC. Translated: CASSDYGYTF.

In this sample, this clone turned up once. The rearrangement uses TRBV30 and TRBJ1-2, with a weak D call TRBD1 (6 bases). The CDR3 covers 13 residues. V was pared by 0 bases and J by 8 bases, with 13 bases between. The germline CDR1 and CDR2 sequences are GTSNPN and SVGIG (reference sequence). The CDR3 spells CAWSVGGAWGYTF. In DNA form, the CDR3 reads TGTGCCTGGAGTGTTGGGGGCGCGTGGGGCTACACCTTC.

The CDR3 nucleotides are TGTGCCAGCAGCCCCCGAGCGGACTCCTACGAGCAGTACTTC. It is translated as CASSPRADSYEQYF. The chain uses TRBV9 and TRBJ2-7; D possibly corresponds to TRBD2 (5 bases). The CDR3 length is 14 residues. Trimming cost V 4 bases and J 0 bases, with 11 bases left between them. Germline V gene data show CDR1 as SGDLS and CDR2 as YYNGEE.

The J gene is TRBJ2-3, the V gene TRBV6-6; D uncertain. This CDR3 comprises 14 residues. In germline, CDR1 is MNHNY, CDR2 SVGAGI (reference sequence). Trimming stripped 2 bases from V and 6 bases from J, with 12 bases between. DNA of the CDR3: TGTGCCAGCAGTTACACCCAGACCGGGGATACGCAGTATTTT. Amino acid sequence: CASSYTQTGDTQYF.

V usage is TRBV5-4 and J usage is TRBJ2-7, with D perhaps assigned TRBD1 or TRBD2 (5 bases each). This CDR3 region has 13 residues. Germline V gene data show CDR1 as SGHNT and CDR2 as YYREEE (reference sequence). The V end lost 4 bases, the J end lost 4 bases, and 12 bases lay between the germline ends. The CDR3 coding sequence is TGTGCCAGCAGCCACGGCGAGGGGTACGAGCAGTACTTC. Amino acids: CASSHGEGYEQYF.

The chain links TRBV28 to TRBJ1-1; tentatively, D is TRBD1 (6 bases). The length of the CDR3 is 16 residues. The ends were cut back, 4 bases at V and 3 bases at J, with 18 bases in the middle. Germline lookup yields CDR1 MDHEN and CDR2 SYDVKM. For the CDR3, the DNA is TGTGCCAGCAGTTGGCGACCGGGTAGGGGGGACACTGAAGCTTTCTTT. It is translated as CASSWRPGRGDTEAFF.

The chain has TRBV7-2 and TRBJ2-1, with 8 bases identical to TRBD2. CDR1 SGHTA and CDR2 FQGNSA come from the germline V gene. V lost 6 bases and J lost 6; bases outside the gene matches: 10. CDR3 length equals 15 residues. CDR3 amino acids: CASRSAGGSGNEQFF. CDR3 nucleotides: TGTGCCAGCAGGAGTGCGGGAGGATCCGGCAATGAGCAGTTCTTC.

This clone was detected only once. This chain connects TRBV27 to TRBJ1-1, with TRBD1 matching 8 bases. The V and J ends lost 3 bases and 4 bases, in that order; junction bases with no gene match: 10. Per the germline V gene, CDR1 is MNHEY and CDR2 is SMNVEV (reference sequence). The CDR3 consists of 16 residues. As DNA, the CDR3 is TGTGCCAGCAGTTTGTCGGGACAGGCTGGTGGCACTGAAGCTTTCTTT. Translated, it gives CASSLSGQAGGTEAFF.

The chain links TRBV5-1 to TRBJ1-4, with D unresolved. The CDR3 length is 13 residues. The V end lost 5 bases, the J end lost 1 base, and 6 bases lay between the germline ends. Germline CDR1 SGHRS, CDR2 YFSETQ. This chain's CDR3 is CASRDGTNEKLFF. The DNA of the CDR3 is TGCGCCAGCAGGGACGGAACTAATGAAAAACTGTTTTTT.

This clone occurred once. The chain uses TRBV10-3 and TRBJ1-5; possibly TRBD1 for D (5 bases). From germline, CDR1 is ENHRY and CDR2 SYGVKD. The CDR3 has 13 amino acids. V dropped 6 bases and J dropped 5 bases, with 11 bases sitting between them. The CDR3 DNA sequence: TGTGCCATCAGGTTCGGGGGGGATCAGCCCCAGCATTTT. This encodes CAIRFGGDQPQHF.

V gene TRBV5-1 combines with J gene TRBJ1-3; TRBD1 is a possible D gene (6 bases). This CDR3 comprises 13 residues. CDR1 SGHRS and CDR2 YFSETQ come from the germline V gene. V lost 4 bases and J 5 bases, leaving 10 bases between the germline ends. CDR3 sequence: CASSLTGRNTIYF. In DNA form, the CDR3 reads TGCGCCAGCAGCCTAACAGGGAGAAACACCATATATTTT.

On this clone: The junction and the germline gene differ at one end; a read error may be behind it. This chain uses TRBV5-1 with TRBJ2-6, with 8 nucleotides matching TRBD1. Germline assignment: CDR1 SGHRS and CDR2 YFSETQ. The CDR3 sequence is 15 residues long. In DNA form, the CDR3 reads TGCGCCAGCAGCCCAGGGGGCTCTGGGTCCAACGTCCTGACTTTC. Translation: CASSPGGSGSNVLTF.

V usage is TRBV9 and J usage is TRBJ2-7; TRBD1 agrees at 8 bases. Trimming cost V 4 bases and J 5 bases; bases outside gene matches: 11. The CDR3 loop spans 15 amino acids. CDR1 is SGDLS and CDR2 is YYNGEE in the germline V gene. This chain's CDR3 is CASSPYEDRAHEQYF. CDR3 coding DNA: TGTGCCAGCAGCCCCTACGAGGACAGGGCACACGAGCAGTACTTC.

The chain couples TRBV10-1 to TRBJ2-2, with D perhaps TRBD1 (6 bases). The CDR3 is 13 residues long. The germline V and J ends were trimmed by 4 bases and 6 bases, with 9 bases remaining between them. CDR1 is WNHNN, CDR2 SYGVQD, per germline (reference sequence). CDR3 nucleotides: TGCGCCAGCAGTGGACAGGTCCCCGGGGAGCTGTTTTTT. Protein sequence: CASSGQVPGELFF.